Presented here are 14 T cell receptor beta chains from one specimen sequenced in a study of molecular identifiers for immune sequencing clone quantification. TCRdb itself ran the PCR reads through MiXCR, one entry per CDR3 protein. The sample records about 320,000 distinct CDR3 sequences, about 22% being singletons. Sequenced input: naive CD8+ T cells from blood, with Jurkat cell RNA spiked in. Subset defined: FACS-sorted CD8+CD4-CCR7+CD45RA+ naive T cells. Receptor source: a human donor in good health. Some libraries in this study had Jurkat cell RNA spiked in.

This clonotype was seen a few times. V gene TRBV5-6 combines with J gene TRBJ2-4; D remains ambiguous. The CDR3 runs to 16 residues. Trimming left V 0 bases short and J 8 bases short, with 18 bases between. Germline V gene sequence: CDR1 SGHDT, CDR2 YYEEEE. In DNA form, the CDR3 reads TGTGCCAGCAGCTTGGGACGGAAGGAACAGTATGACATTCAGTACTTC. Translation gives CASSLGRKEQYDIQYF.

This clonotype was counted between two and nine times. The rearrangement links TRBV7-2 to TRBJ2-5, with 9 bases identical to TRBD1. The CDR3 is 14 residues long. Germline trimming cut 5 bases from V and 5 bases from J; bases unmatched to any gene: 6. Germline V lookup: CDR1 SGHTA, CDR2 FQGNSA. The CDR3 region has the DNA TGTGCCAGCAGCGGATGGACAGGGGTGGAGACCCAGTACTTC. Translating gives CASSGWTGVETQYF. The entire variable domain, with the rest obtained from reference TRBV7-2 and TRBJ2-5, is as follows: GAGVSQSPSNKVTEKGKDVELRCDPISGHTALYWYRQSLGQGLEFLIYFQGNSAPDKSGLPSDRFSAERTGGSVSTLTIQRTQQEDSAVYLCASSGWTGVETQYFGPGTRLLVL.

Regarding this clonotype: Relative to the germline gene, one junction end is altered; a read error may explain this. The chain carries TRBV6-5 and TRBJ2-7; tentative D call: TRBD1 (5 bases). This CDR3 has 15 amino acids. CDR1 is MNHEY, CDR2 SVGAGI, per germline. This chain's CDR3 is CASSYGDRGSYEQHF. The CDR3 region has the DNA TGTGCCAGCAGTTACGGGGATAGGGGCTCCTACGAGCAGCACTTC.

With respect to this clonotype: A read error may be the cause here, since a much bigger clone is one base away. The chain employs TRBV6-5 and TRBJ2-6; weak D call: TRBD1 (5 bases). CDR3 length: 13 amino acids. Germline assignment: CDR1 MNHEY and CDR2 SVGAGI. The CDR3 reads CASSYEGANALTF. The CDR3 nucleotides are TGTGCCAGCAGTTACGAAGGGGCCAACGCCCTGACTTTC.

About this clonotype itself: This clone may be a read error of a much larger clone one base away. This chain's CDR3 is CASGQPGQEETLYF. The CDR3 coding sequence is TGTGCCAGCGGCCAACCGGGCCAAGAAGAGACCCTGTACTTC. The chain uses TRBV7-9 and TRBJ2-5, with D uncertain. The length of the CDR3 is 14 residues. The germline gives CDR1 SEHNR, CDR2 FQNEAQ (reference sequence).

At least ten counts were recorded for this clonotype. The J gene is TRBJ1-1, the V gene TRBV19; possible D gene TRBD1, 5 bases. The CDR3 length is 15 residues. Looked up from germline, CDR1 is LNHDA and CDR2 is SQIVND (reference sequence). Trimming stripped 1 base from V and 0 bases from J, with 9 bases between. The CDR3 sequence: CASSIGGRLNTEAFF. CDR3 nucleotide sequence: TGTGCCAGTAGTATAGGGGGCAGGCTGAACACTGAAGCTTTCTTT.

Concerning this clonotype: One end of the junction does not line up with germline, which may come from a read error. The gene calls are TRBV5-6 and TRBJ2-7; D remains unclear. The CDR3 consists of 14 residues. Germline-derived CDR1 and CDR2 are SGHDT and YYEEEE. CDR3 region: CAGSLEFRIYEQYF. Written as DNA, the CDR3 is TGTGCCGGCAGCTTGGAGTTTCGAATCTACGAGCAGTACTTC.

This clonotype was observed many times. V and J are TRBV6-1 and TRBJ2-4, with 7 bases fitting TRBD2. From germline, CDR1 is MNHNS and CDR2 SASEGT. This CDR3 contains 14 residues. V was clipped by 6 bases and J by 6 bases; unmatched bases: 8. DNA for the CDR3: TGTGCCAGCAGGGGGGGGTCCCTTTCAAACATTCAGTACTTC. It specifies CASRGGSLSNIQYF.

Turning to this clonotype: At one end the junction does not follow the germline gene, possibly because of a read error. V is TRBV9 and J is TRBJ2-3, with TRBD1 matching 9 bases. CDR3 length: 15 amino acids. Germline V lookup: CDR1 SGDLS, CDR2 YYNGEE. CDR3: CASSAGTGTTDTQCF. The DNA for the CDR3 is TGTGCCAGCAGCGCCGGGACAGGGACCACAGATACGCAGTGTTTT.

This clonotype was recorded once. The gene calls are TRBV20-1 and TRBJ2-1, with D unclear. V was pared by 1 base and J by 7 bases, with 17 bases between. The CDR3 runs 15 residues. CDR1 is DFQATT, CDR2 SNEGSKA, per germline (reference sequence). CDR3 region: CSARALVTRVNEQFF. The CDR3 nucleotides read TGCAGTGCTAGAGCGTTGGTGACTCGCGTGAATGAGCAGTTCTTC.

The rearrangement joins TRBV30 to TRBJ1-2, with TRBD1 as a possible D gene (5 bases). The germline V and J ends were trimmed by 2 bases and 7 bases, with 8 bases remaining between them. Germline V gene sequence: CDR1 GTSNPN, CDR2 SVGIG (reference sequence). This CDR3 region has 11 residues. In DNA, the CDR3 is TGTGCCTGGAGTAAGGGGTGTGGCTACACCTTC. Translation gives CAWSKGCGYTF.

CDR3 sequence: CASSIITGAEAFF. CDR3 coding DNA: TGTGCCAGTAGTATTATCACGGGAGCCGAAGCTTTCTTT. This chain uses TRBV19 with TRBJ1-1; D is unclear. The CDR3 runs to 13 residues. The germline V and J ends were trimmed by 3 bases and 8 bases, with 13 bases remaining between them. Per germline, CDR1 LNHDA and CDR2 SQIVND (reference sequence). Combining the CDR3 with reference TRBV19 and TRBJ1-1 gives the whole variable domain DGGITQSPKYLFRKEGQNVTLSCEQNLNHDAMYWYRQDPGQGLRLIYYSQIVNDFQKGDIAEGYSVSREKKESFPLTVTSAQKNPTAFYLCASSIITGAEAFFGQGTRLTVV.

This clonotype was seen more than once but under ten times. CDR3: CASSLVGANTEAFF. DNA of the CDR3: TGTGCCAGCAGCTTAGTGGGGGCTAACACTGAAGCTTTCTTT. The J gene is TRBJ1-1, the V gene TRBV7-6; a possible D gene is TRBD1 (6 bases). Germline V CDR1 and CDR2: SGHVS, FNYEAQ. The CDR3 runs 14 residues. V was cut by 1 base and J by 2 bases, with 8 bases left in between.

The chain employs TRBV11-2 and TRBJ2-5; 14 bases map to TRBD2. Germline assignment: CDR1 SGHAT and CDR2 FQNNGV. The J segment lost 2 bases and the V segment lost 6 bases, leaving 11 bases of the junction unmatched. CDR3 size: 18 residues. CDR3 protein: CASRGLAGETPFQETQYF. The CDR3 coding sequence is TGTGCCAGCAGGGGACTAGCGGGGGAGACCCCTTTTCAAGAGACCCAGTACTTC.